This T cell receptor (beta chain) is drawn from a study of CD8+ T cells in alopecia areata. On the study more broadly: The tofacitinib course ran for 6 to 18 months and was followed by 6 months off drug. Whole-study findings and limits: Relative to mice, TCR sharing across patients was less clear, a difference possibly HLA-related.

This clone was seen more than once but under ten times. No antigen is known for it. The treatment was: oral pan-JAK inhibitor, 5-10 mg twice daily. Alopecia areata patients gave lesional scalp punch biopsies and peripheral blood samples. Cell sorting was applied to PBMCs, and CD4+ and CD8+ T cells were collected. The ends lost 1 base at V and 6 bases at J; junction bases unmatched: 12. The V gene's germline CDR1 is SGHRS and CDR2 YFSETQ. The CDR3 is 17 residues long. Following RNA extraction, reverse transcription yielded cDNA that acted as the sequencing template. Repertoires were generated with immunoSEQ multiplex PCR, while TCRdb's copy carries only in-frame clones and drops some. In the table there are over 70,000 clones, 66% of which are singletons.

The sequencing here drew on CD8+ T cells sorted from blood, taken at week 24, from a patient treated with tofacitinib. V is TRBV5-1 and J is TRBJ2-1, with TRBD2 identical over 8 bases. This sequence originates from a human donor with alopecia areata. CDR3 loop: CASSLRLAASGPNEQFF. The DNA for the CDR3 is TGCGCCAGCAGCTTGCGGTTGGCGGCTAGCGGGCCCAATGAGCAGTTCTTC.